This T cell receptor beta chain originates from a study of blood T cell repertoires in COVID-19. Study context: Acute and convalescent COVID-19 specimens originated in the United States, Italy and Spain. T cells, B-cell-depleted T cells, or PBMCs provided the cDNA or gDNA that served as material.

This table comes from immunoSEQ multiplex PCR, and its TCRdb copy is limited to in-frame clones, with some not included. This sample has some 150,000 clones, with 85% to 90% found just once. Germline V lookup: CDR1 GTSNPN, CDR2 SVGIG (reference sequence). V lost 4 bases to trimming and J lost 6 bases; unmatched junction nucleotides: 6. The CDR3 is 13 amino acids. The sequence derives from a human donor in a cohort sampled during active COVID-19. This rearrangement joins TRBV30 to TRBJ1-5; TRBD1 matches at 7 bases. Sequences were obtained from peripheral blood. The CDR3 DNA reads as TGTGCCTGGAACAGGGGAATGGGTCAGCCCCAGCATTTT. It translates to CAWNRGMGQPQHF. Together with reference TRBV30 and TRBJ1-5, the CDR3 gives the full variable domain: SQTIHQWPATLVQPVGSPLSLECTVEGTSNPNLYWYRQAAGRGLQLLFYSVGIGQISSEVPQNLSASRPQDRQFILSSKKLLLSDSGFYLCAWNRGMGQPQHFGDGTRLSIL.